Shown below are 25 T cell receptor beta chains from a single sample sequenced in a study of blood T cell repertoires in COVID-19 (dated by TCRdb to 2020 to 2022). To prepare the library, the immunoSEQ multiplex PCR assay was applied. TCRdb carries this immuneACCESS record with in-frame sequences only. Its versions omit some clonotypes, under half of them owing to an unresolved V gene in the studies checked, with the rest unexplained. This sample lists some 120,000 clones; about 90% were detected once. The ten largest clones represent approximately 4% of the sample. Sequences were obtained from peripheral blood. The source is a woman in her fifties or sixties with acute or convalescent COVID-19.

The J gene is TRBJ1-2, the V gene TRBV6-1; 7 positions agree with TRBD1. The V gene end was trimmed by 2 bases and the J gene end by 8 bases; junction bases not matched to a gene: 11. CDR3 length: 15 residues. Germline loops: CDR1 MNHNS, CDR2 SASEGT. The CDR3 protein is CASSETTGFSRGYTF. The CDR3 coding sequence is TGTGCCAGCAGTGAAACGACAGGGTTTAGTAGGGGCTACACCTTC.

This chain links TRBV2 with TRBJ2-5; 12 bases agree with TRBD2. CDR1 and CDR2 from the germline V gene are SNHLY and FYNNEI. CDR3 length: 18 residues. V lost 1 base and J lost 6; bases outside the gene matches: 12. As DNA, the CDR3 is TGTGCCAGCAGTGAAGGTCTAGCGGGAGGGCCGTCTCAGAAGACCCAGTACTTC. Protein: CASSEGLAGGPSQKTQYF.

The chain joins TRBV3-1 (or the pseudogene TRBV3-2) to TRBJ2-3, with 7 bases matching TRBD1. V trimming: 2 bases; J trimming: 2 bases; junction bases outside the gene matches: 4. The CDR3 has 15 amino acids. Germline CDR1 and CDR2: LGHDT and YNNKEL (reference sequence). The CDR3 DNA reads TGTGCCAGCAGCCAACCGGGACAGCCCACAGATACGCAGTATTTT. Amino acids: CASSQPGQPTDTQYF.

This clone was seen a single time. This chain uses TRBV24-1 with TRBJ2-3; 7 bases agree with TRBD1. Germline V gene data show CDR1 as KGHDR and CDR2 as SFDVKD. This CDR3 comprises 17 residues. The ends lost 2 bases at V and 0 bases at J; junction bases unmatched: 7. CDR3: CATSDSRQGSSTDTQYF. The CDR3 bases are TGTGCCACCAGTGATTCCCGACAGGGTTCCAGCACAGATACGCAGTATTTT.

V gene TRBV5-1 combines with J gene TRBJ2-1, with D possibly being TRBD1 (6 bases). CDR1 is SGHRS and CDR2 is YFSETQ in the germline V gene. The V end lost 5 bases, the J end lost 8 bases, and 17 bases lay between the germline ends. CDR3 length: 14 residues. The CDR3 region has the DNA TGCGCCAGCAGGACAGGTCGGCGGGTGGATGAGCAGTTCTTC. It specifies CASRTGRRVDEQFF. The full variable domain, with the rest looked up from reference TRBV5-1 and TRBJ2-1, is KAGVTQTPRYLIKTRGQQVTLSCSPISGHRSVSWYQQTPGQGLQFLFEYFSETQRNKGNFPGRFSGRQFSNSRSEMNVSTLELGDSALYLCASRTGRRVDEQFFGPGTRLTVL.

V usage is TRBV28 and J usage is TRBJ2-5; D gene unclear. V was shortened by 5 bases and J by 5 bases, with 12 bases between the two germline ends. The CDR3 runs to 13 residues. Per germline, CDR1 MDHEN and CDR2 SYDVKM. CDR3 in amino acids: CASSTLTGETQYF. The CDR3 bases are TGTGCCAGCAGTACACTCACCGGGGAGACCCAGTACTTC.

This chain connects TRBV9 to TRBJ1-2; D unclear. Trimming cost V 6 bases and J 9 bases, with 15 bases left between them. The CDR3 is made up of 12 amino acids. The germline gives CDR1 SGDLS, CDR2 YYNGEE. The CDR3 here is CASNHPGGRYTF. Written as DNA, the CDR3 is TGTGCCAGCAACCACCCGGGCGGGCGCTACACCTTC.

The chain has TRBV14 and TRBJ2-5; no definite D call. V gave up 5 bases and J gave up 5 bases, with 9 bases separating them. The CDR3 runs to 12 residues. Germline CDR1 is SGHDN and CDR2 is FVKESK. CDR3 DNA: TGTGCCAGCAGCTGGGCTGGGGAGACCCAGTACTTC. Translated, it gives CASSWAGETQYF.

The V and J genes are TRBV6-5 and TRBJ2-2; TRBD2 aligns across 8 bases. Germline CDR1 is MNHEY and CDR2 is SVGAGI. This CDR3 spans 14 amino acids. The V segment lost 10 bases and the J segment 5 bases; nucleotides outside the gene matches: 9. This chain's CDR3 is CATGGGPRTGELFF. CDR3 in DNA: TGTGCCACCGGGGGGGGCCCGAGAACCGGGGAGCTGTTTTTT.

The chain uses TRBV3-1 (or the pseudogene TRBV3-2) and TRBJ1-2; D unclear. V shed 0 bases and J shed 4 bases, with 12 bases lying between them. CDR3 size: 15 residues. Germline CDR1 is LGHDT and CDR2 is YNNKEL (reference sequence). As DNA, the CDR3 is TGTGCCAGCAGCCAAGATCACGGGGAGATCTATGGCTACACCTTC. Its protein is CASSQDHGEIYGYTF.

The CDR3 protein is CASSGGGNQPQHF. The CDR3 DNA sequence: TGTGCCAGCAGTGGCGGGGGAAATCAGCCCCAGCATTTT. This chain connects TRBV25-1 to TRBJ1-5; tentative D call: TRBD1 (5 bases). This CDR3 spans 13 amino acids. Trimming shortened V by 4 bases and J by 4 bases, and 8 bases separated the two germline ends. Looked up from germline, CDR1 is MGHDK and CDR2 is SYGVNS.

The V call is TRBV27, the J call TRBJ2-1; D is perhaps TRBD1 (5 bases). The V end was cut by 7 bases, the J end by 0 bases, with 19 bases between. Germline V gene sequence: CDR1 MNHEY, CDR2 SMNVEV (reference sequence). The CDR3 sequence is 17 residues long. The CDR3 spells CASKPLPSGPSYNEQFF. DNA of the CDR3: TGTGCCAGCAAGCCCTTGCCCTCAGGGCCCTCCTACAATGAGCAGTTCTTC.

As to this clone: Different DNA sequences within this sample yield the same CDR3. The rearrangement joins TRBV6-5 to TRBJ1-5; 7 bases match TRBD1. Germline trimming cut 6 bases from V and 4 bases from J; bases unmatched to any gene: 3. CDR1 is MNHEY, CDR2 SVGAGI, per germline. The CDR3 totals 13 residues. CDR3: CASSRDSNQPQHF. The DNA of the CDR3 is TGTGCCAGCAGCAGGGACAGTAATCAGCCCCAGCATTTT.

The CDR3 DNA follows: TGTGCCAGCAGTTTGCGTCCTACCCCGCAGGGCTTAGGGGATCAGCCCCAGCATTTT. Amino acid sequence: CASSLRPTPQGLGDQPQHF. The chain couples TRBV27 to TRBJ1-5, with TRBD1 as a possible D gene (5 bases). The CDR3 is 19 residues long. The germline gives CDR1 MNHEY, CDR2 SMNVEV (reference sequence). Trimming took off 3 bases at V and 5 bases at J, with 26 bases between the two ends.

Only a few counts were recorded for this clone. The chain couples TRBV29-1 to TRBJ1-2; D is undetermined. Between the trimmed V and J ends, which lost 4 bases and 4 bases, there was a span of 10 bases. Germline V gene lookup returns CDR1 SQVTM and CDR2 ANQGSEA. There are 12 residues in the CDR3. The CDR3 region is CSVGHSLYGYTF. CDR3 DNA sequence: TGCAGCGTTGGGCATTCCCTCTATGGCTACACCTTC.

The rearrangement joins TRBV28 to TRBJ2-7, with D uncertain. Germline lookup yields CDR1 MDHEN and CDR2 SYDVKM. The CDR3 has 15 amino acids. The V end lost 6 bases, the J end lost 0 bases, and 15 bases lay between the germline ends. The CDR3 bases are TGTGCCAGCAGAGAGTCCTCTACCCTCTCCTACGAGCAGTACTTC. This translates into CASRESSTLSYEQYF.

The chain uses TRBV6-5 and TRBJ2-1; D is perhaps TRBD2 (5 bases). Germline V gene sequence: CDR1 MNHEY, CDR2 SVGAGI. Trimming removed 10 bases from V and 2 bases from J, with 9 bases in between. There are 12 residues in the CDR3. The CDR3 sequence: CATRDTYNEQFF. CDR3 bases: TGTGCCACCCGGGATACCTACAATGAGCAGTTCTTC.

The V call is TRBV15, the J call TRBJ1-5; possible D gene TRBD1, 5 bases. Between the trimmed V and J ends, which lost 2 bases and 1 base, there was a span of 24 bases. The CDR3 is 20 amino acids. Germline V gene sequence: CDR1 LNHNV, CDR2 YYDKDF (reference sequence). CDR3 residues: CATSRIRMRGPSASNQPQHF. For the CDR3, the DNA is TGTGCCACCAGCAGAATAAGGATGCGGGGCCCGAGTGCGAGCAATCAGCCCCAGCATTTT.

The genes are TRBV29-1 and TRBJ2-7, with D possibly TRBD2 on 6 matching bases. In germline, CDR1 is SQVTM, CDR2 ANQGSEA. Trimming cost V 4 bases and J 2 bases, with 9 bases left between them. The CDR3 is 12 residues long. The CDR3 DNA reads as TGCAGCGTTGGTGGAGGGACCTACGAGCAGTACTTC. Translated, it gives CSVGGGTYEQYF.

The V call is TRBV10-3, the J call TRBJ1-1, with TRBD1 matching over 10 bases. The CDR3 covers 13 residues. Losses at the gene ends were 10 bases for V and 7 bases for J; bases not matched to a gene: 9. Germline CDR1 reads ENHRY; CDR2 reads SYGVKD. The CDR3 here is CATGQGDRGEAFF. The CDR3 coding sequence is TGTGCCACCGGACAGGGGGATAGGGGTGAAGCTTTCTTT.

The gene calls are TRBV19 and TRBJ2-1, with D maybe TRBD2 (5 bases). This CDR3 region has 14 residues. V gave up 6 bases and J gave up 4 bases, with 13 bases separating them. Germline CDR1 reads LNHDA; CDR2 reads SQIVND (reference sequence). The CDR3 protein is CASRITREYNEQFF. The CDR3 DNA reads as TGTGCCAGTAGGATTACTAGGGAGTACAATGAGCAGTTCTTC.

The chain couples TRBV18 to TRBJ1-6; D is ambiguous. Looked up from germline, CDR1 is KGHSH and CDR2 is LQKENI. CDR3 size: 15 residues. Between the trimmed V and J ends, which lost 3 bases and 5 bases, there was a span of 11 bases. CDR3 protein: CASSPMKADNSPLHF. The CDR3 region has the DNA TGTGCCAGCTCACCTATGAAGGCGGATAATTCACCCCTCCACTTT. The variable domain in full, with the rest retrieved from reference TRBV18 and TRBJ1-6, is NAGVMQNPRHLVRRRGQEARLRCSPMKGHSHVYWYRQLPEEGLKFMVYLQKENIIDESGMPKERFSAEFPKEGPSILRIQQVVRGDSAAYFCASSPMKADNSPLHFGNGTRLTVT.

J is TRBJ2-1 and V is TRBV7-9; D might be TRBD1 (7 bases). CDR3 length: 15 residues. Germline CDR1 and CDR2: SEHNR and FQNEAQ (reference sequence). Trimming took 5 bases from V and 8 from J, leaving 19 bases between them. The CDR3 here is CASSPIPGGGYEQFF. CDR3 in DNA: TGTGCCAGCAGCCCCATACCAGGAGGGGGCTATGAGCAGTTCTTC.

The CDR3 loop is CASSYSSGTAGNEAFF. CDR3 nucleotides: TGTGCCAGCAGTTACTCGTCAGGAACAGCGGGAAACGAAGCTTTCTTT. This sequence joins TRBV6-5 and TRBJ1-1, with no clear D. The V gene lost 0 bases and the J gene lost 8 bases, with 19 bases spanning the gap. From germline, CDR1 is MNHEY and CDR2 SVGAGI. This CDR3 is built from 16 residues.

The rearrangement joins TRBV2 to TRBJ2-1; D gene uncertain. V was shortened by 6 bases and J by 11 bases, with 17 bases between the two germline ends. Germline V lookup: CDR1 SNHLY, CDR2 FYNNEI. This CDR3 contains 13 residues. The CDR3 DNA reads TGTGCCAGCAGAACTTTGTCCCCCGGTCAGCAGTTCTTC. Protein sequence: CASRTLSPGQQFF.